The 19 T cell receptor beta chains reported below all come from one sample, sequenced in a study of response to subunit inactivated influenza vaccine. TCRdb independently ran MiXCR on the RT-PCR reads; one entry per CDR3 protein. The sample lists 280,000 or so distinct CDR3 sequences; roughly a fifth were seen once. This specimen was PBMCs from blood, taken about 20 months after vaccination. The origin of the receptors is a man between 50 and 69 years old who received an inactivated influenza vaccine.

In its sample, this clonotype was seen once. The CDR3: CSVRGHAAYEQYF. CDR3 coding DNA: TGCAGCGTCCGAGGCCACGCCGCCTACGAGCAGTACTTC. The chain couples TRBV29-1 to TRBJ2-7, with D hard to call. Germline CDR1 SQVTM, CDR2 ANQGSEA. The CDR3 has 13 residues. V lost 6 bases and J lost 2, with 14 bases in between.

J is TRBJ2-1 and V is TRBV23-1, with 12 positions matching TRBD2. TRBV23-1 is reported as an ORF; its role is uncertain. V dropped 10 bases and J dropped 5; count of bases not matched to a gene: 6. This CDR3 has 14 residues. The CDR3 loop reads CAKGLAGPNNEQFF. In nucleotides, the CDR3 is TGCGCCAAAGGACTAGCGGGGCCGAACAATGAGCAGTTCTTC.

The chain has TRBV7-2 and TRBJ2-7, with 7 bases that match TRBD2. V was pared by 1 base and J by 3 bases, with 6 bases of the junction left unmatched. The CDR3 is 15 residues long. Germline loops: CDR1 SGHTA, CDR2 FQGNSA. CDR3 loop: CASSLGREYIYEQYF. The CDR3 DNA is TGTGCCAGCAGCTTAGGGCGGGAGTACATCTACGAGCAGTACTTC.

J is TRBJ1-1 and V is TRBV20-1; tentative D call: TRBD1 (5 bases). CDR1 is DFQATT, CDR2 SNEGSKA, per germline (reference sequence). The CDR3 consists of 12 residues. Here the CDR3 reads CRAIGGSAEAFF. In DNA form, the CDR3 reads TGCAGGGCGATTGGGGGTTCGGCTGAAGCTTTCTTT.

The chain recombines TRBV4-3 with TRBJ2-3, with 8 positions matching TRBD2. CDR3 size: 16 residues. Germline V gives CDR1 LGHNA, CDR2 YSLEER. V gave up 4 bases and J gave up 3 bases; unmatched junction bases: 9. The CDR3 here is CASSPRVAGGTDTQYF. CDR3 coding DNA: TGCGCCAGCAGCCCGAGGGTCGCGGGGGGTACAGATACGCAGTATTTT.

The V gene is TRBV6-2 or TRBV6-3, the J gene TRBJ2-5; 7 positions match TRBD1. The V gene's germline CDR1 is MNHEY and CDR2 SVGEGT. With V trimmed by 5 bases and J by 4 bases, 16 bases remained unmatched. The CDR3 totals 17 residues. The CDR3 reads CASSPRSLDRVRETQYF. In nucleotides, the CDR3 is TGTGCCAGCAGTCCCCGTTCGCTAGACAGGGTACGAGAGACCCAGTACTTC.

This clonotype has only a few counts. The rearrangement links TRBV7-2 to TRBJ2-5; 9 bases map to TRBD2. CDR3 length: 16 residues. V gave up 2 bases and J gave up 5 bases; unmatched junction bases: 9. Germline assignment: CDR1 SGHTA and CDR2 FQGNSA. CDR3 sequence (DNA): TGTGCCAGCAGCTTATGGTCCGGCGGGAGGGGTGAGACCCAGTACTTC. Translated, it gives CASSLWSGGRGETQYF.

The chain has TRBV24-1 and TRBJ2-3; tentative D call: TRBD2 (6 bases). CDR1 KGHDR and CDR2 SFDVKD come from the germline V gene. V lost 1 base and J 6 bases, leaving 16 bases between the germline ends. CDR3 size: 16 residues. CDR3 sequence (DNA): TGTGCCACCAGTGATTTCCTTTCCGGAGGGGCTGATACGCAGTATTTT. Amino acids: CATSDFLSGGADTQYF.

This sequence joins TRBV10-3 and TRBJ1-4; D unresolved. V was shortened by 3 bases and J by 8 bases, with 16 bases between the two germline ends. This CDR3 has 15 amino acids. Germline V CDR1 and CDR2: ENHRY, SYGVKD. CDR3 in DNA: TGTGCCATCAGTGACACTCCCGGAGCAAGGGAAAAACTGTTTTTT. Translated: CAISDTPGAREKLFF.

This clonotype was counted a few times. The gene calls are TRBV5-1 and TRBJ1-2, with D maybe TRBD1 (5 bases). CDR3 length: 11 amino acids. V lost 7 bases, J lost 6 bases, and 10 bases lay in between. CDR1 is SGHRS and CDR2 is YFSETQ in the germline V gene. CDR3 in DNA: TGCGCCAGCGGGGGTCAGGATGGCTACACCTTC. Translating it yields CASGGQDGYTF. The whole variable domain, filled in from reference TRBV5-1 and TRBJ1-2, reads KAGVTQTPRYLIKTRGQQVTLSCSPISGHRSVSWYQQTPGQGLQFLFEYFSETQRNKGNFPGRFSGRQFSNSRSEMNVSTLELGDSALYLCASGGQDGYTFGSGTRLTVV.

The table lists this clonotype with a few counts. The chain couples TRBV4-1 to TRBJ1-2, with 11 positions matching TRBD1. In germline, CDR1 is MGHRA, CDR2 YSYEKL. This CDR3 contains 18 residues. V shed 3 bases, J shed 5 bases, and the junction held 14 bases outside the gene matches. The CDR3 loop is CASSHIPPGQGVRYGYTF. The DNA for the CDR3 is TGCGCCAGCAGCCATATACCTCCGGGACAGGGGGTGCGATATGGCTACACCTTC.

V is TRBV6-1 and J is TRBJ1-1; 8 nucleotides match TRBD1. Germline CDR1 reads MNHNS; CDR2 reads SASEGT. Unmatched junction bases numbered 12, after V lost 7 bases and J lost 5 bases. There are 15 residues in the CDR3. The CDR3, as DNA: TGTGCCAGCACCCTAGGACAGGGTGGGGGTACTGAAGCTTTCTTT. It is translated as CASTLGQGGGTEAFF.

V usage is TRBV7-2 and J usage is TRBJ2-7; 11 nucleotides agree with TRBD2. V dropped 7 bases and J dropped 11; count of bases not matched to a gene: 13. The CDR3 is 14 residues long. Germline V gives CDR1 SGHTA, CDR2 FQGNSA. The CDR3 nucleotides read TGTGCCAGCACCCCTGGATTAGCGGGAGGGACTAAGTACTTC. This sequence encodes CASTPGLAGGTKYF.

This chain connects TRBV11-2 to TRBJ1-1, with a possible D match to TRBD1 (5 bases). Germline V gene sequence: CDR1 SGHAT, CDR2 FQNNGV. Deletions cut 8 bases from V and 5 bases from J, with 21 bases between. The CDR3 runs to 15 residues. The CDR3 nucleotides read TGTGCCAGCCGGGACGGTCCTCTTGTAAGGACTGAAGCTTTCTTT. It is translated as CASRDGPLVRTEAFF.

Only a few counts were recorded for this clonotype. This chain connects TRBV7-9 to TRBJ1-1, with TRBD1 identical over 12 bases. Germline CDR1 SEHNR, CDR2 FQNEAQ (reference sequence). With V trimmed by 5 bases and J by 6 bases, 4 bases remained unmatched. The CDR3 loop spans 14 amino acids. The CDR3 DNA follows: TGTGCCAGCAGCACGGGACAGGGGGCGGCTGAAGCTTTCTTT. It encodes CASSTGQGAAEAFF.

The chain is built from TRBV7-3 and TRBJ2-1, with D uncertain. The CDR3 loop spans 11 amino acids. Deletions cut 4 bases from V and 7 bases from J, with 5 bases between. Germline V gives CDR1 SGHTA, CDR2 FQGTGA. CDR3 region: CASSSGNEQFF. For the CDR3, the DNA is TGTGCCAGCAGCTCAGGTAATGAGCAGTTCTTC.

V is TRBV19 and J is TRBJ2-6; D is undetermined. Germline values: CDR1 LNHDA, CDR2 SQIVND (reference sequence). The CDR3 has 14 amino acids. V lost 3 bases and J lost 0, with 3 bases in between. The CDR3 sequence is CASSIHSGANVLTF. CDR3 DNA: TGTGCCAGTAGTATCCACTCTGGGGCCAACGTCCTGACTTTC.

This clonotype was detected many times. V gene TRBV20-1 combines with J gene TRBJ2-7, with 8 positions matching TRBD2. Per the germline V gene, CDR1 is DFQATT and CDR2 is SNEGSKA (reference sequence). The CDR3 has 16 residues. V lost 1 base to trimming and J lost 2 bases; unmatched junction nucleotides: 10. The CDR3 coding sequence is TGCAGTGCTAGAGCCCTCGGGCGGGAGGTTACCTACGAGCAGTACTTC. This gives the protein CSARALGREVTYEQYF.

This clonotype showed up many times. DNA for the CDR3: TGTGCCAGCAGTTTGGGGCAGGAAGAGACCCAGTACTTC. It encodes CASSLGQEETQYF. The chain recombines TRBV12-3 or TRBV12-4 with TRBJ2-5, with D possibly matching TRBD1 (5 bases). The CDR3 runs to 13 residues. Trimming removed 3 bases at V and 3 bases at J, with 8 bases between.